This T cell receptor beta chain was identified in a study of CD8 T cells in ankylosing spondylitis. Broader study findings: Apparently characteristic of ankylosing spondylitis blood was a TCR beta motif (eight highly homologous variants). Reportedly, disease-linked clones are significantly enriched in ankylosing spondylitis patients' matched synovial fluid.

With regard to this clonotype: The antigen is not known.

A quantitative 5'-RACE method, one with molecular barcodes, was used to make TCR beta libraries. From the 5' RACE reads, TCRdb called clonotypes with MiXCR, one entry per CDR3 protein. The table lists 220,000 or so distinct CDR3 sequences, approximately 20% of them singletons, with approximately 46% in the top ten. The CDR3 has 14 residues. V shed 3 bases and J shed 4 bases, with 12 bases lying between them. Per the germline V gene, CDR1 is SNHLY and CDR2 is FYNNEI. V usage is TRBV2 and J usage is TRBJ1-2; tentative D call: TRBD1 (5 bases). The sequenced sample was blood, either unsorted or a sorted T cell fraction (not recorded which). The source is a male donor with ankylosing spondylitis. The CDR3 loop reads CASSEPDSLYGYTF. The CDR3 DNA is TGTGCCAGCAGTGAGCCCGACAGCCTCTATGGCTACACCTTC.